Sequencing of this TCR beta chain was carried out in a study of blood T cell repertoires in COVID-19. Study-level background: T cells, B-cell-depleted T cells, or PBMCs provided the cDNA or gDNA that served as material.

Seattle's cohort entered during active infection and was followed longitudinally. CDR1 is SNHLY, CDR2 FYNNEI, per germline. This CDR3 comprises 14 residues. V lost 6 bases and J 2 bases, leaving 11 bases between the germline ends. In the authors' methods: Reference gene primer amplification in the assay estimated nucleated cell counts. Produced via immunoSEQ multiplex PCR; TCRdb's table is partial and in-frame only. V, J and clone size reflect that table, while D and trimming were determined from the DNA. Of about 230,000 clones listed, 86% are singletons. The clonotype originates from a man aged 50 or older with COVID-19, enrolled during active disease. V usage is TRBV2 and J usage is TRBJ1-5; the D gene is possibly TRBD1 (5 bases). Sequencing was done on a sample of peripheral blood. CDR3 loop: CASRAREGNQPQHF. The CDR3, as DNA: TGTGCCAGCAGGGCCAGGGAGGGCAATCAGCCCCAGCATTTT.